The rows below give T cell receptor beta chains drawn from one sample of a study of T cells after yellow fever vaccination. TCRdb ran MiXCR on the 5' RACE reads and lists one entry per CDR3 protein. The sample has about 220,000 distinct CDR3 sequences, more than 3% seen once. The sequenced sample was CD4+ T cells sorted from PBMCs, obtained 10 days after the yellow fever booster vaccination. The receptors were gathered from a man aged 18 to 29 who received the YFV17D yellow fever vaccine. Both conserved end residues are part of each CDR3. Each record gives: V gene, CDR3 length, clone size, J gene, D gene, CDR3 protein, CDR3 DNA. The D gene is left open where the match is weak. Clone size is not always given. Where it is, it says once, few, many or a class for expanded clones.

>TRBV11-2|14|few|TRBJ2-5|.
CASWVWGSGETQYF
TGTGCCAGCTGGGTTTGGGGCAGCGGAGAGACCCAGTACTTC
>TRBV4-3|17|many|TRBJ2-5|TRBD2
CASSQNFGLAGGETQYF
TGCGCCAGCAGCCAAAACTTCGGACTAGCGGGGGGGGAGACCCAGTACTTC
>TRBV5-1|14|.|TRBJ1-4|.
CASSLYLGNEKLFF
TGCGCCAGCAGCTTGTATTTGGGAAATGAAAAACTGTTTTTT
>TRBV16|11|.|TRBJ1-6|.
CASSQSPPLHF
TGTGCCAGCAGCCAATCACCACCCCTCCACTTT
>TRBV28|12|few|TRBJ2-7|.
CASSPPLRRKYF
TGTGCCAGCAGTCCCCCCCTTCGAAGGAAGTACTTC
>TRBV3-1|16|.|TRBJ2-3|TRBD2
CASSQRSGGYTDTQYF
TGTGCCAGCAGCCAGCGTAGCGGGGGGTACACAGATACGCAGTATTTT
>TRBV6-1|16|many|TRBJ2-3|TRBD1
CASSTRDRGSTDTQYF
TGTGCCAGCAGTACGCGGGACAGGGGAAGCACAGATACGCAGTATTTT
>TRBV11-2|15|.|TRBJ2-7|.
CASSTLAGTDYEQYF
TGTGCCAGCAGCACCCTGGCCGGGACTGATTACGAGCAGTACTTC
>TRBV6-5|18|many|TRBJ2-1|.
CASSYSSIAGASYNEQFF
TGTGCCAGCAGTTACTCCAGTATAGCCGGGGCCTCCTACAATGAGCAGTTCTTC
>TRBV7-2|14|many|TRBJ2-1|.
CASSPEIVVREQFF
TGTGCCAGCAGCCCCGAAATAGTTGTTCGTGAGCAGTTCTTC
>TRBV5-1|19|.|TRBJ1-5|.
CASSLRPRLTFYSNQPQHF
TGCGCCAGCAGCTTGCGGCCCCGTTTGACTTTTTATAGCAATCAGCCCCAGCATTTT
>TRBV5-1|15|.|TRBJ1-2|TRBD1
CASSLYSTGTYGYTF
TGCGCCAGCAGCCTGTACTCGACAGGGACCTATGGCTACACCTTC
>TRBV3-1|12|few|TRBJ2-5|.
CASGYREETQYF
TGTGCCAGCGGATACAGGGAAGAGACCCAGTACTTC
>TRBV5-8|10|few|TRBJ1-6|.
CASSQGTPHF
TGTGCCAGCAGCCAGGGGACGCCCCACTTT
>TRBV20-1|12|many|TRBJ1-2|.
CSARDGRGGYTF
TGCAGTGCTAGAGATGGGCGAGGAGGCTACACCTTC
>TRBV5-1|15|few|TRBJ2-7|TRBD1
CASSRMGQGESEQYF
TGCGCCAGCAGCAGGATGGGACAGGGGGAAAGCGAGCAGTACTTC
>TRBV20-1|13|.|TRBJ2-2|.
CSAMGQNTGELFF
TGCAGTGCTATGGGACAGAACACCGGGGAGCTGTTTTTT
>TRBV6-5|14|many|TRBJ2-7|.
CASRRDVRSYEQYF
TGTGCCAGCAGAAGGGACGTCCGCTCCTACGAGCAGTACTTC
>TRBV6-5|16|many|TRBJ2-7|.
CASRGLTETHIYEQYF
TGTGCCAGCAGGGGACTGACAGAAACACACATCTACGAGCAGTACTTC
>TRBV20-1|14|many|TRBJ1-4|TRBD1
CSAILRQGSEKLFF
TGCAGTGCTATATTGCGACAGGGGAGTGAAAAACTGTTTTTT
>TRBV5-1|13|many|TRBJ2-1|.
CASSPDRAGEQFF
TGCGCCAGCAGCCCGGACAGAGCGGGCGAGCAGTTCTTC
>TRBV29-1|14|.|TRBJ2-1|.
CSVGETGMGNEQFF
TGCAGCGTTGGGGAAACAGGGATGGGGAATGAGCAGTTCTTC
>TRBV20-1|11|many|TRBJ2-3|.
CSASHTDTQYF
TGCAGTGCTAGCCACACAGATACGCAGTATTTT
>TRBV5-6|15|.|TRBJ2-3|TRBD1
CASSWGQLSTDTQYF
TGTGCCAGCAGCTGGGGACAGCTTAGCACAGATACGCAGTATTTT
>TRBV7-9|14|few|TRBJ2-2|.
CASSLDWDSGELFF
TGTGCCAGCAGCTTAGACTGGGATTCCGGGGAGCTGTTTTTT
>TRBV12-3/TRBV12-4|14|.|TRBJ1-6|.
CASSWVGRVSPLHF
TGTGCCAGCAGTTGGGTTGGCAGGGTTTCACCCCTCCACTTT
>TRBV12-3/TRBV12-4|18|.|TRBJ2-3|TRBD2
CASSLLAGGAVGLFTQYF
TGTGCCAGCAGTTTATTAGCGGGGGGCGCCGTGGGTTTGTTTACGCAGTATTTT
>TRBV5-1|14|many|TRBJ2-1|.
CASSFQQGSGEQFF
TGCGCCAGCAGCTTTCAACAGGGTTCGGGTGAGCAGTTCTTC
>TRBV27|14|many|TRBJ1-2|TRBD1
CASSRDRGLFGYTF
TGTGCCAGCAGCCGAGACAGGGGCCTATTTGGCTACACCTTC
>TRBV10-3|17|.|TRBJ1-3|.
CAIKFTGTLMSGNTIYF
TGTGCCATCAAGTTCACCGGGACACTGATGTCTGGAAACACCATATATTTT
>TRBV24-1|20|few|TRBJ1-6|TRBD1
CATSGPYATGGSSYNSPLHF
TGTGCCACCAGTGGCCCCTATGCCACAGGGGGGAGCTCCTATAATTCACCCCTCCACTTT
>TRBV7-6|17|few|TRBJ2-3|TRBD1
CASSLASPGQGPDTQYF
TGTGCCAGCAGCTTAGCCTCTCCGGGACAGGGACCAGATACGCAGTATTTT
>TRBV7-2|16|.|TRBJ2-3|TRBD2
CASSSLAGGPSDTQYF
TGTGCCAGCAGCTCCCTAGCGGGGGGCCCTTCAGATACGCAGTATTTT
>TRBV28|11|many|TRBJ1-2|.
CASGTDYGYTF
TGTGCCAGCGGGACGGACTATGGCTACACCTTC